Listed below are T cell receptor beta chains from one sample, sequenced in a study of blood T cells in healthy people across ages. TCRdb redid the calling of the 5' RACE reads with MiXCR, one entry per CDR3 protein. This sample has 1.5 million to 2 million distinct CDR3 sequences, with approximately 32% found just once. Specimen: blood. The receptors here all came from a woman in her twenties or thirties in good health. The CDR3 runs from the conserved cysteine through the conserved F or W. D genes are given only for firm matches. A row's size may be missing; if present it is once, few, many or a size class.

>TRBV13|TRBD1|TRBJ2-7|once
CASRQQGAGSYEQYF
TGTGCCAGCAGACAACAGGGGGCGGGCTCCTACGAGCAGTACTTC
>TRBV20-1|TRBD2|TRBJ2-7|.
CSYPLAGGMSEQYF
TGCAGTTATCCTCTAGCGGGAGGGATGAGCGAGCAGTACTTC
>TRBV6-1|.|TRBJ1-5|few
CASSRDQYSNQPQHF
TGTGCCAGCAGCCGGGACCAATATAGCAATCAGCCCCAGCATTTT
>TRBV20-1|TRBD2|TRBJ2-7|few
CRAGAGGSYEQYF
TGCAGGGCCGGCGCGGGGGGCTCCTACGAGCAGTACTTC
>TRBV7-9|TRBD1|TRBJ2-6|.
CACSLAGQGETGANVLTF
TGTGCCTGCAGCTTAGCGGGACAGGGGGAAACTGGGGCCAACGTCCTGACTTTC
>TRBV6-1|.|TRBJ2-5|.
CASNSQGGRETQYF
TGTGCCAGCAACTCCCAGGGGGGTCGAGAGACCCAGTACTTC
>TRBV7-9|TRBD1|TRBJ2-7|few
CASSLSPATGAYEQYF
TGTGCCAGCAGCTTATCCCCCGCGACAGGGGCCTACGAGCAGTACTTC
>TRBV20-1|.|TRBJ2-6|few
CSARDRGANVLTF
TGCAGTGCTAGAGATCGTGGGGCCAACGTCCTGACTTTC
>TRBV29-1|.|TRBJ1-1|few
CSVEESWSTEAFF
TGCAGCGTTGAAGAGTCTTGGAGCACTGAAGCTTTCTTT
>TRBV9|.|TRBJ2-1|.
CASSSGRLPGVYNEQFF
TGTGCCAGCAGCTCGGGACGTCTCCCTGGGGTCTACAATGAGCAGTTCTTC
>TRBV20-1|.|TRBJ1-5|few
CSARVTGYSNQPQHF
TGCAGTGCTAGAGTGACAGGATATAGCAATCAGCCCCAGCATTTT
>TRBV20-1|TRBD2|TRBJ2-5|.
CSARLAGTGETRYF
TGCAGTGCTAGGCTAGCGGGGACGGGAGAGACCCGGTACTTC
>TRBV18|.|TRBJ2-7|.
CASTPGTSYEQYF
TGTGCCAGCACACCCGGGACATCCTACGAGCAGTACTTC
>TRBV11-2|TRBD2|TRBJ2-3|few
CASSLGSGVSDTQYF
TGTGCCAGCAGCTTGGGGAGCGGGGTCTCAGATACGCAGTATTTT
>TRBV12-3/TRBV12-4|TRBD1|TRBJ1-2|.
CASSSGTGARYGYTF
TGTGCCAGCAGTTCTGGGACAGGGGCCCGATATGGCTACACCTTC
>TRBV6-1|TRBD1|TRBJ1-1|.
CASRMGQNVEAFF
TGTGCCAGCAGGATGGGACAGAACGTTGAAGCTTTCTTT
>TRBV25-1|.|TRBJ2-7|.
CASSLQRPYEQYF
TGTGCCAGCAGTCTCCAGAGGCCCTACGAGCAGTACTTC
>TRBV28|TRBD1|TRBJ2-1|few
CASSPKGQGIFDSYNEQFF
TGTGCCAGCAGCCCTAAGGGACAGGGGATATTTGACTCCTACAATGAGCAGTTCTTC
>TRBV6-4|.|TRBJ2-7|few
CASSDPFLGAKSNYEQYF
TGTGCCAGCAGTGACCCCTTTTTGGGGGCAAAGTCCAACTACGAGCAGTACTTC
>TRBV9|TRBD1|TRBJ1-2|.
CASSTRTGTMVGYTF
TGTGCCAGCAGCACCCGGACAGGGACCATGGTCGGCTACACCTTC
>TRBV5-5|TRBD2|TRBJ2-7|.
CASSLVSGSGEQYF
TGTGCCAGCAGCTTGGTTAGCGGGAGTGGCGAGCAGTACTTC
>TRBV3-1|TRBD2|TRBJ2-1|.
CASSQGLAGVSYNEQFF
TGTGCCAGCAGCCAAGGCCTTGCGGGGGTCTCCTACAATGAGCAGTTCTTC
>TRBV20-1|TRBD1|TRBJ2-5|.
CSARGRDRHDQETQYF
TGCAGTGCTAGGGGTCGGGACAGGCATGACCAAGAGACCCAGTACTTC
>TRBV10-3|.|TRBJ2-1|few
CAIGRAGENNEQFF
TGTGCCATCGGTCGGGCAGGGGAGAACAATGAGCAGTTCTTC
>TRBV9|.|TRBJ2-6|few
CASTAFGFSGANVLTF
TGTGCCAGCACCGCTTTCGGGTTCTCTGGGGCCAACGTCCTGACTTTC
>TRBV30|TRBD2|TRBJ2-7|.
CAWSVSGLADRSYEQYF
TGTGCCTGGAGTGTATCGGGACTAGCGGACCGAAGCTACGAGCAGTACTTC
>TRBV27|TRBD2|TRBJ2-2|.
CASWRGANTGELFF
TGTGCCAGTTGGCGGGGGGCAAACACCGGGGAGCTGTTTTTT
>TRBV30|.|TRBJ1-2|few
CAWRRGGGYTF
TGTGCCTGGAGAAGGGGTGGAGGCTACACCTTC
>TRBV4-1|.|TRBJ1-1|.
CASRNLYRPNTEAFF
TGCGCCAGCAGAAATTTGTACAGGCCGAACACTGAAGCTTTCTTT
>TRBV4-1|TRBD2|TRBJ2-1|few
CASSQGLAGGQKNNEQFF
TGCGCCAGCAGCCAGGGACTAGCGGGAGGACAGAAAAACAATGAGCAGTTCTTC
>TRBV25-1|.|TRBJ2-5|.
CASSERGTGRKRETQYF
TGTGCCAGCAGTGAACGGGGGACGGGTCGAAAGCGGGAGACCCAGTACTTC
>TRBV28|.|TRBJ1-4|.
CASAKGGEDEKLFF
TGTGCCAGCGCCAAGGGGGGCGAAGATGAAAAACTGTTTTTT
>TRBV28|TRBD2|TRBJ2-5|.
CASSPSTSGRETQYF
TGTGCCAGCAGTCCCTCGACTAGCGGGAGAGAGACCCAGTACTTC
>TRBV6-6|TRBD1|TRBJ1-2|few
CASSYGQGAKVAHGYTF
TGTGCCAGCAGTTACGGACAGGGGGCGAAAGTGGCACATGGCTACACCTTC
>TRBV7-8|.|TRBJ2-7|once
CASSLERTRKNDNEQYF
TGTGCCAGCAGCTTGGAACGTACTAGAAAAAATGACAATGAGCAGTACTTC
>TRBV27|.|TRBJ2-3|.
CASGTPSHNTQYF
TGTGCCAGCGGGACACCCTCGCACAATACGCAGTATTTT
>TRBV13|.|TRBJ2-1|many
CASEGSSYNEQFF
TGTGCCAGCGAGGGTTCCTCCTACAATGAGCAGTTCTTC
>TRBV19|.|TRBJ2-6|.
CASSGGRRTTGANVLTF
TGTGCCAGTAGCGGGGGCAGAAGGACGACTGGGGCCAACGTCCTGACTTTC
>TRBV7-6|.|TRBJ2-7|few
CASSTRSGQGYEQYF
TGTGCCAGCAGCACCCGTTCCGGGCAAGGTTACGAGCAGTACTTC
>TRBV6-6|.|TRBJ1-1|.
CASTHSAGDAEAFF
TGTGCCAGCACCCATAGTGCCGGGGACGCTGAAGCTTTCTTT
>TRBV7-2|TRBD2|TRBJ2-3|.
CAGSGIGGTDTQYF
TGTGCCGGTAGCGGGATCGGTGGCACAGATACGCAGTATTTT
>TRBV9|TRBD2|TRBJ2-5|.
CASSLRASGGGPQYF
TGTGCCAGCAGCTTACGGGCTAGCGGGGGAGGGCCCCAGTACTTC
>TRBV10-3|TRBD2|TRBJ2-1|.
CAINPSSGQGYNEQFF
TGTGCCATCAACCCATCTAGCGGTCAAGGCTACAATGAGCAGTTCTTC
>TRBV29-1|.|TRBJ1-2|few
CSVERGGDGYTF
TGCAGCGTTGAAAGAGGTGGGGATGGCTACACCTTC
>TRBV7-9|TRBD2|TRBJ2-7|few
CASSSAGESSYEQYF
TGTGCCAGCAGCTCTGCGGGAGAGTCCTCCTACGAGCAGTACTTC
>TRBV5-1|.|TRBJ1-2|many
CASSLDDPGANYGYTF
TGCGCCAGCAGCTTGGATGACCCAGGAGCCAACTATGGCTACACCTTC
>TRBV20-1|.|TRBJ2-4|.
CSARSAVLAKNIQYF
TGCAGTGCTCGGTCAGCGGTTCTAGCCAAAAACATTCAGTACTTC
>TRBV3-1|.|TRBJ2-7|few
CASTSDSPSYEQYF
TGTGCCAGCACCTCGGACAGTCCGTCCTACGAGCAGTACTTC
>TRBV12-3/TRBV12-4|.|TRBJ2-5|.
CASSSGPRQGEETRYF
TGTGCCAGCAGTTCGGGGCCAAGGCAGGGAGAAGAGACCCGGTACTTC
>TRBV12-3/TRBV12-4|.|TRBJ1-1|once
CASSGALFTLDTEAFF
TGTGCCAGCTCTGGGGCACTTTTCACCTTGGACACTGAAGCTTTCTTT
>TRBV30|TRBD2|TRBJ2-7|many
CAWTPLAGGDEQYF
TGTGCCTGGACCCCCCTAGCGGGAGGGGACGAGCAGTACTTC
>TRBV3-1|.|TRBJ1-6|once
CASSQVTSSPLHF
TGTGCCAGCAGCCAAGTCACATCTTCACCCCTCCACTTT
>TRBV5-1|TRBD2|TRBJ2-1|few
CASSLSRLAGQLRHEQFF
TGCGCCAGCAGCTTGAGTAGACTAGCGGGCCAACTTCGCCATGAGCAGTTCTTC